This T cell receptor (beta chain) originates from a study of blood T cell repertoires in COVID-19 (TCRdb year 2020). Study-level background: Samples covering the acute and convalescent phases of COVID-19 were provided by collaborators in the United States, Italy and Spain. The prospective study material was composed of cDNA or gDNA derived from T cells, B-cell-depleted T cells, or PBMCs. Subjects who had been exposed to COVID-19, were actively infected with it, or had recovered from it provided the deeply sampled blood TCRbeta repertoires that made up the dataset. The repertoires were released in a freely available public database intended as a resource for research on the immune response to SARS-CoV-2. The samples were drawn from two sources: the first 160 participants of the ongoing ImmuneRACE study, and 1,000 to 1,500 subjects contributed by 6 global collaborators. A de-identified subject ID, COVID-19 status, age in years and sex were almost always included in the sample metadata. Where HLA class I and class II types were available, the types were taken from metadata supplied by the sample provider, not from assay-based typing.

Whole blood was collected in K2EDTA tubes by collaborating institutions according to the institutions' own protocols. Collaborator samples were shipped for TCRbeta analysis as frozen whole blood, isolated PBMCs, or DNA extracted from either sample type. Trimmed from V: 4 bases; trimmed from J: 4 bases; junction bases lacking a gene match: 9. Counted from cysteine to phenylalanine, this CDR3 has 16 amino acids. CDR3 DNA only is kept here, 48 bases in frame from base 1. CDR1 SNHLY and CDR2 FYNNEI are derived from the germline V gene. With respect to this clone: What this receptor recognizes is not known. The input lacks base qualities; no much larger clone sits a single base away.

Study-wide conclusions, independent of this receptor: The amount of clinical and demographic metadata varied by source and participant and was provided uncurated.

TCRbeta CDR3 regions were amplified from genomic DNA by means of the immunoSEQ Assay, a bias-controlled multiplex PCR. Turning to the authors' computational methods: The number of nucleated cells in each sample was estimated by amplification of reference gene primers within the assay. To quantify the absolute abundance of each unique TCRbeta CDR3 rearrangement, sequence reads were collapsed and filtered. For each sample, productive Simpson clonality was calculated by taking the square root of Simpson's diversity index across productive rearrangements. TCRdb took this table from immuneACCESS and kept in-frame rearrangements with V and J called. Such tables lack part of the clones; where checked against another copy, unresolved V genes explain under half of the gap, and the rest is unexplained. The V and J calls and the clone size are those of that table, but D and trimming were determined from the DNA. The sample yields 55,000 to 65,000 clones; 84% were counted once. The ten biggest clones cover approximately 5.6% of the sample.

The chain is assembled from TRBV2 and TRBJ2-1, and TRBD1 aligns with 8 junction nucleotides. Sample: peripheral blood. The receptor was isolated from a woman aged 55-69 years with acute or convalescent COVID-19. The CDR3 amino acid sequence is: CASSALGRGLYNEQFF. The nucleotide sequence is TGTGCCAGCAGTGCATTGGGCAGGGGGCTGTACAATGAGCAGTTCTTC.